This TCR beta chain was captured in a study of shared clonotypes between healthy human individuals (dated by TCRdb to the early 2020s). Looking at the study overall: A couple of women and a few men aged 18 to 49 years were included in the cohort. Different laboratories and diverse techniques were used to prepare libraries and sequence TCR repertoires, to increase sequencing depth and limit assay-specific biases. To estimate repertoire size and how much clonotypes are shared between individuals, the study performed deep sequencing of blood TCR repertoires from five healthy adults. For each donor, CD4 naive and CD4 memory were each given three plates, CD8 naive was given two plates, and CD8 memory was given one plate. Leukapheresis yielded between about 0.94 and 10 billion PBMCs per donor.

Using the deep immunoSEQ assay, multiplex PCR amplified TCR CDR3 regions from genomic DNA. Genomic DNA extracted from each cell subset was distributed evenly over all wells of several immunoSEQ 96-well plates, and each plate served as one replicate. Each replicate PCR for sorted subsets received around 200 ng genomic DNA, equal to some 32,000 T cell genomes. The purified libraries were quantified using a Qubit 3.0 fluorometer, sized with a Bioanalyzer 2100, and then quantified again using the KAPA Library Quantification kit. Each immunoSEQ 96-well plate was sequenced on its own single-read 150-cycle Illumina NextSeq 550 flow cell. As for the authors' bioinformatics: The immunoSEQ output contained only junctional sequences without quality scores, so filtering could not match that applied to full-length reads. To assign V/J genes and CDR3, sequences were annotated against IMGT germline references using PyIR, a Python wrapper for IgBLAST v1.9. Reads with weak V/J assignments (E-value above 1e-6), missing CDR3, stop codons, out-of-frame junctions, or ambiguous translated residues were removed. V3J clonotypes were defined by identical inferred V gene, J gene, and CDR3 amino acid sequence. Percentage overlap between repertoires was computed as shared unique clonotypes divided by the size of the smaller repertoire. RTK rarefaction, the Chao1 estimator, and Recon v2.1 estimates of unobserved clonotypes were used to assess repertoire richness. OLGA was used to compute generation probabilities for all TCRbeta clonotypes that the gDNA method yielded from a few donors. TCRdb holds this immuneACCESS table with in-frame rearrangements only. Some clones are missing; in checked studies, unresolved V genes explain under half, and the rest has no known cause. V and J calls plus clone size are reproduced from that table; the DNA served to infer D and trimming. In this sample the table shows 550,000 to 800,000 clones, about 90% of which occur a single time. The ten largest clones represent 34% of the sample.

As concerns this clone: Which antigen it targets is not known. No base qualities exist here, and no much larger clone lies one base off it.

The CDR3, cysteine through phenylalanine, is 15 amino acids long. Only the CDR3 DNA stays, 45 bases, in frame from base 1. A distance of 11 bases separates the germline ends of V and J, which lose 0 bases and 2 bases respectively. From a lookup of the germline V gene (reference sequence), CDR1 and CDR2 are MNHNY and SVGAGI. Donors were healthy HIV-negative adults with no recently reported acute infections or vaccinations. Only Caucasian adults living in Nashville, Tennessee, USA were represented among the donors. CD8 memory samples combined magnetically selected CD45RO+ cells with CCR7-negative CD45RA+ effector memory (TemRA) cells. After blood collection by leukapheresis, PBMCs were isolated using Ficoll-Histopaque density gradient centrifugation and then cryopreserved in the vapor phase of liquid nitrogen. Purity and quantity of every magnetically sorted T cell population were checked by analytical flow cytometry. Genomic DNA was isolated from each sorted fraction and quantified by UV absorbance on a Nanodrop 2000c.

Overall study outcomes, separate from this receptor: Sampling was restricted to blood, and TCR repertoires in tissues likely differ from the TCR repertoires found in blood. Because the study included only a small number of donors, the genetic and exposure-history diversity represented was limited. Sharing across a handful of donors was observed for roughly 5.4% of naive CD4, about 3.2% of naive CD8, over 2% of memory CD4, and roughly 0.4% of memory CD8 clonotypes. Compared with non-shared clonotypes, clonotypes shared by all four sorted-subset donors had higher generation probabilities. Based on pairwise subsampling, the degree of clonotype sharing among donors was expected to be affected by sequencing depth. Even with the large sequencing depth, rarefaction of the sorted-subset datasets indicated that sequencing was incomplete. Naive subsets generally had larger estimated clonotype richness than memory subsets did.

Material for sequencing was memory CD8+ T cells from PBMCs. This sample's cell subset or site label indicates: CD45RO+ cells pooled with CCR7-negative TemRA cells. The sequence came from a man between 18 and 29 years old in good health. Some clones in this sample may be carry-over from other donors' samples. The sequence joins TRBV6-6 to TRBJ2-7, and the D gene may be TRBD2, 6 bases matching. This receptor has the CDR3 CASSYSGGTTYEQYF. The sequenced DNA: TGTGCCAGCAGTTACTCGGGCGGGACCACCTACGAGCAGTACTTC.